This record concerns one TCR beta chain sequence. These data belong to a study of blood T cell repertoires in COVID-19. Turning to the study itself: In each case, the material was cDNA or gDNA derived from T cells, B-cell-depleted T cells, or PBMCs.

Using immunoSEQ multiplex PCR, the repertoire was profiled, and TCRdb retains in-frame clones only, with some absent. The table has under 300,000 clones, 75% to 90% seen once. The participants were between roughly 18 and 100 years old and came from fewer than 25 US areas. Participants' reported clinical history set cohort assignment. Among Cohort 3 donors, those recovered had two negative PCRs, clearance, or symptom resolution. Sample: PBMCs or T cells enriched from blood (not recorded which). The sequence came from a woman in her forties or fifties who had recovered from COVID-19.

The chain's CDR3 is CASSPTSYEQYF. CDR3 nucleotide sequence: TGTGCCAGCAGTCCGACTAGTTACGAGCAGTACTTC. The chain employs TRBV6-5 and TRBJ2-7, with TRBD2 as a possible D gene (6 bases). This CDR3 is 12 amino acids long. The V and J ends lost 5 bases and 4 bases respectively, with 9 bases between them. Germline V gene lookup returns CDR1 MNHEY and CDR2 SVGAGI.